This TCR beta chain was sequenced for a study of CD8+ T cells in alopecia areata. Whole-study findings and limits: Besides other cells, scalp samples also yield sequences of resident alphabeta T cells from normal skin. Clonality exceeded that of normal scalp in lesional scalp, most notably in alopecia totalis/universalis. Between patients, shared TCR sequences were less clear than in mice. This was possibly due in part to HLA diversity in the patient population.

Trimming took off 7 bases at V and 2 bases at J, with 8 bases between the two ends. The germline V gene encodes CDR1 MNHEY and CDR2 SVGAGI. This CDR3 spans 12 amino acids. As the sequencing template, cDNA was produced by extracting RNA and reverse transcribing it. TCRdb's copy holds only in-frame clones and misses some; the assay was immunoSEQ multiplex PCR. This table has 100,000 to 130,000 clones, approximately 59% appearing once. A remark on this clone: The antigen is not known.

Both CD4+ and CD8+ T cells were separated by sorting PBMCs. The source of this sequence is a human donor in good health. The specimen sequenced was CD8+ T cells sorted from blood. The V gene is TRBV6-5, the J gene TRBJ2-5; D uncertain. CDR3 sequence (DNA): TGTGCCAGCATTGGGCATCAAGAGACCCAGTACTTC. Residues: CASIGHQETQYF.